A selection of T cell receptor beta chains follows, all from one sample in a study of cytomegalovirus exposure and HLA in healthy donors. TCRdb's copy holds only in-frame clones and misses some; the assay was immunoSEQ multiplex PCR. This table has 100,000 or so clones, 81% appearing once. Source material: PBMCs. Receptor source: a man aged 35 to 55 in good health and CMV-seronegative. Both conserved end residues are part of each CDR3. D genes are given only for firm matches. Some rows mark clone size as missing; the rest say once, few, many or name a class of expanded clone.

clone_size: few; d_call: TRBD1; v_call: TRBV11-2; j_call: TRBJ1-2; cdr3_aa: CASSNQQGGYGYTF; cdr3_nt: TGTGCCAGCAGCAACCAACAGGGGGGATATGGCTACACCTTC
clone_size: .; d_call: .; v_call: TRBV5-1; j_call: TRBJ1-1; cdr3_aa: CASSLGGPGTEAFF; cdr3_nt: TGCGCCAGCAGCTTGGGGGGGCCTGGCACTGAAGCTTTCTTT
clone_size: .; d_call: .; v_call: TRBV6-5; j_call: TRBJ1-2; cdr3_aa: CASSYSRQNYGYTF; cdr3_nt: TGTGCCAGCAGTTACTCGAGGCAGAACTATGGCTACACCTTC
clone_size: .; d_call: .; v_call: TRBV2; j_call: TRBJ1-5; cdr3_aa: CASSDTDYSNQPQHF; cdr3_nt: TGTGCCAGCAGCGACACAGACTATAGCAATCAGCCCCAGCATTTT
clone_size: .; d_call: .; v_call: TRBV19; j_call: TRBJ2-5; cdr3_aa: CASSISEETQYF; cdr3_nt: TGTGCCAGTAGTATTTCGGAAGAGACCCAGTACTTC
clone_size: .; d_call: .; v_call: TRBV27; j_call: TRBJ1-6; cdr3_aa: CASSLSVTGNSPLHF; cdr3_nt: TGTGCCAGCAGTTTATCGGTAACGGGAAATTCACCCCTCCACTTT
clone_size: once; d_call: TRBD1; v_call: TRBV2; j_call: TRBJ1-2; cdr3_aa: CASRTGQGVYGYTF; cdr3_nt: TGTGCCAGCAGGACCGGACAGGGAGTATATGGCTACACCTTC
clone_size: .; d_call: .; v_call: TRBV5-1; j_call: TRBJ1-3; cdr3_aa: CASSSGASTLGNTIYF; cdr3_nt: TGCGCCAGCAGCAGCGGCGCCTCGACTCTCGGAAACACCATATATTTT
clone_size: once; d_call: .; v_call: TRBV7-7; j_call: TRBJ1-1; cdr3_aa: CASSPPRGVGLFF; cdr3_nt: TGTGCCAGCAGCCCCCCCCGGGGGGTCGGTTTGTTCTTT
clone_size: .; d_call: .; v_call: TRBV6-6; j_call: TRBJ2-2; cdr3_aa: CASKRGGNTGELFF; cdr3_nt: TGTGCCAGCAAGAGGGGGGGGAACACCGGGGAGCTGTTTTTT
clone_size: .; d_call: .; v_call: TRBV4-1; j_call: TRBJ1-1; cdr3_aa: CASSQDLVGEATEAFF; cdr3_nt: TGCGCCAGCAGCCAAGATCTTGTAGGGGAGGCCACTGAAGCTTTCTTT
clone_size: once; d_call: .; v_call: TRBV19; j_call: TRBJ2-1; cdr3_aa: CASRATGNNEQFF; cdr3_nt: TGTGCCAGTAGGGCGACTGGAAACAATGAGCAGTTCTTC
clone_size: .; d_call: TRBD1; v_call: TRBV18; j_call: TRBJ1-1; cdr3_aa: CASSRQGAGVNTEAFF; cdr3_nt: TGTGCCAGCTCACGACAGGGGGCTGGGGTGAACACTGAAGCTTTCTTT
clone_size: .; d_call: TRBD2; v_call: TRBV7-9; j_call: TRBJ2-7; cdr3_aa: CASSGPGLAGDYEQYF; cdr3_nt: TGTGCCAGCAGCGGACCGGGACTAGCGGGAGACTACGAGCAGTACTTC
clone_size: .; d_call: .; v_call: TRBV5-4; j_call: TRBJ2-2; cdr3_aa: CASSSQISGAGELFF; cdr3_nt: TGTGCCAGCAGCTCTCAGATCTCGGGGGCCGGGGAGCTGTTTTTT
clone_size: .; d_call: .; v_call: TRBV2; j_call: TRBJ2-7; cdr3_aa: CASFGLPGPYEQYF; cdr3_nt: TGTGCCAGCTTTGGACTCCCGGGCCCTTACGAGCAGTACTTC
clone_size: .; d_call: TRBD1; v_call: TRBV5-1; j_call: TRBJ2-2; cdr3_aa: CASSRTGVNTGELFF; cdr3_nt: TGCGCCAGCAGCAGGACAGGGGTTAACACCGGGGAGCTGTTTTTT
clone_size: .; d_call: TRBD1; v_call: TRBV5-5; j_call: TRBJ1-5; cdr3_aa: CASSPTGLLQPQHF; cdr3_nt: TGTGCCAGCAGCCCGACAGGGCTACTTCAGCCCCAGCATTTT
clone_size: .; d_call: .; v_call: TRBV7-6; j_call: TRBJ2-7; cdr3_aa: CASSLEPGDYEQYF; cdr3_nt: TGTGCCAGCAGCTTAGAGCCGGGAGACTACGAGCAGTACTTC
clone_size: .; d_call: .; v_call: TRBV6-4; j_call: TRBJ2-2; cdr3_aa: CASRIKGAANTGELFF; cdr3_nt: TGTGCCAGCAGAATTAAAGGGGCCGCGAACACCGGGGAGCTGTTTTTT
clone_size: .; d_call: TRBD1; v_call: TRBV5-1; j_call: TRBJ1-2; cdr3_aa: CASSLVGGDYGYTF; cdr3_nt: TGCGCCAGCAGCTTAGTAGGGGGCGACTATGGCTACACCTTC
clone_size: .; d_call: TRBD1; v_call: TRBV5-6; j_call: TRBJ1-2; cdr3_aa: CASSLAPQGAGNYGYTF; cdr3_nt: TGTGCCAGCAGCTTGGCGCCCCAGGGGGCGGGTAACTATGGCTACACCTTC
clone_size: .; d_call: TRBD1; v_call: TRBV5-8; j_call: TRBJ1-1; cdr3_aa: CASSLDRGLVNTEAFF; cdr3_nt: TGTGCCAGCAGCTTGGACAGGGGGCTAGTGAACACTGAAGCTTTCTTT
clone_size: .; d_call: .; v_call: TRBV4-3; j_call: TRBJ2-4; cdr3_aa: CASSLPPHGLAKNIQYF; cdr3_nt: TGCGCCAGCAGCCTACCTCCACACGGACTGGCCAAAAACATTCAGTACTTC
clone_size: .; d_call: .; v_call: TRBV5-1; j_call: TRBJ2-7; cdr3_aa: CASSLRGAHYEQYF; cdr3_nt: TGCGCCAGCAGCTTACGTGGGGCCCACTACGAGCAGTACTTC
clone_size: .; d_call: .; v_call: TRBV4-2; j_call: TRBJ1-2; cdr3_aa: CASSQGPAGPYGYTF; cdr3_nt: TGTGCCAGCAGCCAAGGGCCCGCGGGCCCCTATGGCTACACCTTC
clone_size: .; d_call: TRBD1; v_call: TRBV6-5; j_call: TRBJ2-2; cdr3_aa: CASKLDRGGPGELFF; cdr3_nt: TGTGCCAGCAAATTGGACAGGGGGGGGCCCGGGGAGCTGTTTTTT